This T cell receptor beta chain is drawn from a study of T cells in narcolepsy. Study overall: Healthy controls were enrolled alongside patients with narcolepsy type 1 or type 2. Regarding the study as a whole: Autoreactive HCRT-specific and TRIB2-specific clonotypes were marked in same-patient CSF-versus-blood CD4+ comparisons.

As for this clone: Its matching antigen is unknown.

The V gene's germline CDR1 is SGHRS and CDR2 YFSETQ. V was trimmed by 2 bases and J by 4 bases, leaving 14 bases between them. The CDR3 is 15 amino acids. Sequencing used immunoSEQ multiplex PCR; TCRdb keeps in-frame clones, though not all of them. This sample has 15,000 to 20,000 clones, with around 86% found just once. The TCR originated in a human donor in good health. Specimen: memory (CD45RA-) CD4+ T cells from blood. The rearrangement links TRBV5-1 to TRBJ2-3, with D perhaps TRBD1 or TRBD2 (5 bases each). CDR3 region: CASSLWGRAADTQYF. Written as DNA, the CDR3 is TGCGCCAGCAGCTTATGGGGGAGAGCCGCAGATACGCAGTATTTT.